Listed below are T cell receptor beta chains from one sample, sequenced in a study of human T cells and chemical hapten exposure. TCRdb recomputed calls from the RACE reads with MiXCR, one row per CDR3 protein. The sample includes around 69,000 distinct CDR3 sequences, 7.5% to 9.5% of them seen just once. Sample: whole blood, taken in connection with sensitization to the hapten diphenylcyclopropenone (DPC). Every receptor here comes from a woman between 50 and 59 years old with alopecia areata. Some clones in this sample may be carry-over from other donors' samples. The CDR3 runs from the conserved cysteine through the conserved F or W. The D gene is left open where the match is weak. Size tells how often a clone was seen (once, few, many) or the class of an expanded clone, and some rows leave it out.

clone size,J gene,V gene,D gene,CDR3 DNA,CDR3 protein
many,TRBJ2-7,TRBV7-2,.,TGTGCCAGCAGCTATGACTCGTCCCGGGGTGAGCAGTACTTC,CASSYDSSRGEQYF
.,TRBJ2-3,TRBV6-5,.,TGTGCCAGCAGCCAAGCGCGGAGAGATACGCAGTATTTT,CASSQARRDTQYF
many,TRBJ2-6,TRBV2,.,TGTGCCAGCACCTACTCTGGGGCCAACGTCCTGACTTTC,CASTYSGANVLTF
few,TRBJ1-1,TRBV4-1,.,TGCGCCAGCAGCCCAGTTTGGAGGGGAGAGGAAGCTTTCTTT,CASSPVWRGEEAFF
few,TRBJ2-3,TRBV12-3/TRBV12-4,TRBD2,TGTGCCAGCAGTTTTAGGACTAGCGGGACAGATACGCAGTATTTT,CASSFRTSGTDTQYF
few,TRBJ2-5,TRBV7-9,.,TGTGCCAGCAGCTTTAGCACAGGGCAAGAGACCCAGTACTTC,CASSFSTGQETQYF
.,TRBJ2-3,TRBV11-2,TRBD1,TGTGCCAGCAGCCATCCCATCCGGGACAGAGACCCTCCCGCAGATACGCAGTATTTT,CASSHPIRDRDPPADTQYF
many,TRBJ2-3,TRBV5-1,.,TGCGCCAGCACCCTTGGGCCGAGCGGAGATACGCAGTATTTT,CASTLGPSGDTQYF
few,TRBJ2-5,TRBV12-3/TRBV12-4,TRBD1,TGTGCCAGCAACTTTGGACAGGGTCGAGAGGAGACCCAGTACTTC,CASNFGQGREETQYF
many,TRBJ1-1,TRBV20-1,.,TGCAGTGCTAGAAAAGGTTTAGGGAACACTGAAGCTTTCTTT,CSARKGLGNTEAFF
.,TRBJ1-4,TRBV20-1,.,TGCAGTGCTCCGGGGGGGGGCGAGGTAAAACTGTTTTTT,CSAPGGGEVKLFF
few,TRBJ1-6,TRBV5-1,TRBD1,TGCGCCAGCAGCTTGGAGGGGGCCGTCGGGTCACCCCTCCACTTT,CASSLEGAVGSPLHF
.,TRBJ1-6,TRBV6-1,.,TGTGCCAGCAGTAAGACAGTTAGCTCCTATAATTCACCCCTCCACTTT,CASSKTVSSYNSPLHF
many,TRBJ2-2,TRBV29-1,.,TGCAGCGCCGAAGCTGGTGTGTCCGGGGAGCTGTTTTTT,CSAEAGVSGELFF
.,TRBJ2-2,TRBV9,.,TGTGCCGGCAGCGAAGTCCCCGGGGAGCTGTTTTTT,CAGSEVPGELFF
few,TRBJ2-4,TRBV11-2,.,TGTGCCAGCAGCTTGAGACAAATGGACATTCAGTACTTC,CASSLRQMDIQYF
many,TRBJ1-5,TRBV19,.,TGTGCCAGTACCCTCCGGACTGTTAGCAATCAGCCCCAGCATTTT,CASTLRTVSNQPQHF
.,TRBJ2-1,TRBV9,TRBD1,TGTGCCAGCAGCATCGACAGGGATTTTGAGCAGTTCTTC,CASSIDRDFEQFF
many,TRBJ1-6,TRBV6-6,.,TGTGCCAGCACCCCACCCCTCCACTTT,CASTPPLHF
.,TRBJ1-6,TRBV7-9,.,TGTGCCAGCAGCCCCCCCTCCAAGGATTCACCCCTCCACTTT,CASSPPSKDSPLHF
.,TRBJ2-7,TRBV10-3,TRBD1,TGTGCCATCACCCCGGGACAGGGTGGCGGCGAGCAGTACTTC,CAITPGQGGGEQYF
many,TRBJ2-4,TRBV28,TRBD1,TGTGCCAGCAGTTTAACAGGGGAAGTGAATTTC,CASSLTGEVNF
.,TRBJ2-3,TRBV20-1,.,TGCAGTGCTAGAATGGTCACAGATACGCAGTATTTT,CSARMVTDTQYF
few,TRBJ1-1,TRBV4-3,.,TGCGCCAGCAGCCAATTTCCAGGGAACACTGAAGCTTTCTTT,CASSQFPGNTEAFF
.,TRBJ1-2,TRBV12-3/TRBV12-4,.,TGTGCCAGCAGTTTACCCAAATCAAGCTATGGCTACACCTTC,CASSLPKSSYGYTF
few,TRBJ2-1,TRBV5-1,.,TGCGCCAGCAGATTCCAGGGGTCCTACAATGAGCAGTTCTTC,CASRFQGSYNEQFF
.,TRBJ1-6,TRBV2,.,TGTGCCAGCAGTGAAGGGTTAGGCCAAAACTCACCCCTCCACTTT,CASSEGLGQNSPLHF
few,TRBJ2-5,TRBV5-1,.,TGCGCCAGCAGCGCCACACTGACAGGGACCCAGTACTTC,CASSATLTGTQYF
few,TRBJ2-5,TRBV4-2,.,TGTGCCAGCAGCCAGTCCCTACTAGAGACCCAGTACTTC,CASSQSLLETQYF